These T cell receptor beta chains were read from a single sample in a study of cytomegalovirus exposure and HLA in healthy donors. The data were produced by immunoSEQ multiplex PCR, yet TCRdb's version contains in-frame clones alone and is incomplete. Of under 150,000 clones in the sample, around 77% are singletons; the top ten hold roughly 1%. Sequencing was carried out using PBMCs. The origin of the receptors is a woman aged 60 to 75 in good health and CMV-seronegative. Each CDR3 is given with its conserved first and last residue. D genes are given only for firm matches. Size is stated for part of the rows, as once, few or many counts, or as a class when the clone is expanded.

v_gene: TRBV6-6; j_gene: TRBJ1-5; abundance: -; d_gene: TRBD1; CDR3nt: TGTGCCAGCACTTCCGGACAGGCTTATAGCAATCAGCCCCAGCATTTT; CDR3aa: CASTSGQAYSNQPQHF
v_gene: TRBV5-6; j_gene: TRBJ1-2; abundance: once; d_gene: TRBD1; CDR3nt: TGTGCCAGCAGCGCAGGAACAGGGGCGGGTGACGATGGCTACACCTTC; CDR3aa: CASSAGTGAGDDGYTF
v_gene: TRBV28; j_gene: TRBJ2-7; abundance: few; d_gene: -; CDR3nt: TGTGCCAGCAGCCCCCGGTTGCTCCGGGACACCGCCTACGAGCAGTACTTC; CDR3aa: CASSPRLLRDTAYEQYF
v_gene: TRBV9; j_gene: TRBJ2-1; abundance: -; d_gene: TRBD1; CDR3nt: TGTGCCAGCAGCGCTAGGGGGCCCTTCCCCGATGAGCAGTTCTTC; CDR3aa: CASSARGPFPDEQFF
v_gene: TRBV7-9; j_gene: TRBJ2-3; abundance: -; d_gene: TRBD2; CDR3nt: TGTGCCAGCAGCCCTCTAGCGGGGGGACACACAGATACGCAGTATTTT; CDR3aa: CASSPLAGGHTDTQYF
v_gene: TRBV5-4; j_gene: TRBJ2-3; abundance: -; d_gene: TRBD1; CDR3nt: TGTGCCAGCAGTCCGGGACAGGGTAGAACAGATACGCAGTATTTT; CDR3aa: CASSPGQGRTDTQYF
v_gene: TRBV4-1; j_gene: TRBJ1-2; abundance: -; d_gene: -; CDR3nt: TGCGCCAGCAGCCCGAGGGGGGGCAACTATGGCTACACCTTC; CDR3aa: CASSPRGGNYGYTF
v_gene: TRBV19; j_gene: TRBJ1-5; abundance: -; d_gene: -; CDR3nt: TGTGCCAGTCGGCCATTGGGGGGTCTACAGCCCCAGCATTTT; CDR3aa: CASRPLGGLQPQHF
v_gene: TRBV11-2; j_gene: TRBJ2-3; abundance: few; d_gene: TRBD2; CDR3nt: TGTGCCAGCAGCCAGGAACTAGCGGTTCATACAGATACGCAGTATTTT; CDR3aa: CASSQELAVHTDTQYF
v_gene: TRBV7-9; j_gene: TRBJ2-7; abundance: -; d_gene: -; CDR3nt: TGTTCCAGCAGCTTACGGGGGGAGCAGTACTTC; CDR3aa: CSSSLRGEQYF
v_gene: TRBV4-1; j_gene: TRBJ1-2; abundance: -; d_gene: TRBD1; CDR3nt: TGCGCCAGCAGCCCCGGGGCGACAGGGGTTGGCTACACCTTC; CDR3aa: CASSPGATGVGYTF
v_gene: TRBV29-1; j_gene: TRBJ1-1; abundance: -; d_gene: TRBD1; CDR3nt: TGCAGCGGTGGGGACAGAATCATGAACACTGAAGCTTTCTTT; CDR3aa: CSGGDRIMNTEAFF
v_gene: TRBV27; j_gene: TRBJ2-7; abundance: -; d_gene: TRBD2; CDR3nt: TGTGCCAGCAGTTTAAAGGGACCTCGGGGGGGGATTAGGGGCTACGAGCAGTACTTC; CDR3aa: CASSLKGPRGGIRGYEQYF
v_gene: TRBV10-2; j_gene: TRBJ2-7; abundance: -; d_gene: TRBD1; CDR3nt: TGCGCCGGGGGGGACAGGGTCTCCTACGAGCAGTACTTC; CDR3aa: CAGGDRVSYEQYF
v_gene: TRBV28; j_gene: TRBJ2-2; abundance: -; d_gene: TRBD2; CDR3nt: TGTGCCAGCAGACGGACTAGCGGGAGTCCCACCGGGGAGCTGTTTTTT; CDR3aa: CASRRTSGSPTGELFF
v_gene: TRBV5-1; j_gene: TRBJ1-6; abundance: few; d_gene: -; CDR3nt: TGCGCCAGCAGCTGGGGGGGAAGCTCCTATAATTCACCCCTCCACTTT; CDR3aa: CASSWGGSSYNSPLHF
v_gene: TRBV4-2; j_gene: TRBJ2-3; abundance: -; d_gene: TRBD2; CDR3nt: TGTGCCAGCAGCCGGGGGGACGCGGGAGGGCCGAATGAGGCAGATACGCAGTATTTT; CDR3aa: CASSRGDAGGPNEADTQYF
v_gene: TRBV27; j_gene: TRBJ2-3; abundance: -; d_gene: TRBD2; CDR3nt: TGTGCCAGCAGTTTCTCCCGGACTAGCGGAAGCACAGATACGCAGTATTTT; CDR3aa: CASSFSRTSGSTDTQYF
v_gene: TRBV5-6; j_gene: TRBJ1-2; abundance: -; d_gene: TRBD1; CDR3nt: TGTGCCAGCAGCTTCGGGACAGGGGGCGGTATAGGTGGCTACACCTTC; CDR3aa: CASSFGTGGGIGGYTF
v_gene: TRBV2; j_gene: TRBJ1-2; abundance: -; d_gene: -; CDR3nt: TGTGCCAGCAGTGAACAGATGGACTATGGCTACACCTTC; CDR3aa: CASSEQMDYGYTF
v_gene: TRBV5-5; j_gene: TRBJ1-2; abundance: -; d_gene: -; CDR3nt: TGTGCCAGCAGCTATACGACAGCTACCTCCTATGGCTACACCTTC; CDR3aa: CASSYTTATSYGYTF
v_gene: TRBV5-1; j_gene: TRBJ2-5; abundance: few; d_gene: -; CDR3nt: TGCGCCAGCAGCCGGTCCAGGGATTTTCAAGAGACCCAGTACTTC; CDR3aa: CASSRSRDFQETQYF
v_gene: TRBV11-2; j_gene: TRBJ2-3; abundance: -; d_gene: TRBD2; CDR3nt: TGTGCCAGCAGGGTCCTTGGCGGGGGGGAAACAGATACGCAGTATTTT; CDR3aa: CASRVLGGGETDTQYF
v_gene: TRBV9; j_gene: TRBJ2-3; abundance: -; d_gene: TRBD2; CDR3nt: TGTGCCAGCAGCGTAGGAATAGCGGGGGGGCGCGATACGCAGTATTTT; CDR3aa: CASSVGIAGGRDTQYF
v_gene: TRBV5-1; j_gene: TRBJ2-1; abundance: -; d_gene: -; CDR3nt: TGCGCCAGCGGCGGGTCGGAATCCTACAATGAGCAGTTCTTC; CDR3aa: CASGGSESYNEQFF
v_gene: TRBV2; j_gene: TRBJ1-1; abundance: -; d_gene: -; CDR3nt: TGTGCCAGCAAGGGGAATTCGAACACTGAAGCTTTCTTT; CDR3aa: CASKGNSNTEAFF
v_gene: TRBV2; j_gene: TRBJ1-1; abundance: -; d_gene: -; CDR3nt: TGTGCCAGCATCCTACAGGAGCCATACCATGAAGCTTTCTTT; CDR3aa: CASILQEPYHEAFF
v_gene: TRBV5-8; j_gene: TRBJ2-3; abundance: -; d_gene: -; CDR3nt: TGTGCCAGCAGCTTGGGGGGCCGGGCAGATACGCAGTATTTT; CDR3aa: CASSLGGRADTQYF
v_gene: TRBV9; j_gene: TRBJ1-6; abundance: -; d_gene: -; CDR3nt: TGTGCCAGCAGCCCAGAGGGACTCAATAATTCACCCCTCCACTTT; CDR3aa: CASSPEGLNNSPLHF
v_gene: TRBV5-1; j_gene: TRBJ2-1; abundance: -; d_gene: TRBD2; CDR3nt: TGCGCCAGCAGCGTCGGACTAGCGGGAGATGGCTATGAGCAGTTCTTC; CDR3aa: CASSVGLAGDGYEQFF
v_gene: TRBV19; j_gene: TRBJ2-5; abundance: -; d_gene: TRBD2; CDR3nt: TGTGCCAGTAGCGTTACAGCAAACGGGGGGTTCAGAGAGACCCAGTACTTC; CDR3aa: CASSVTANGGFRETQYF
v_gene: TRBV28; j_gene: TRBJ2-7; abundance: -; d_gene: TRBD2; CDR3nt: TGTGCCAGCAAGACGGGGGGACTAGTTGAGGAGCAGTACTTC; CDR3aa: CASKTGGLVEEQYF
v_gene: TRBV29-1; j_gene: TRBJ2-7; abundance: -; d_gene: -; CDR3nt: TGCAGCGTAAAAATGGCCGATTCCGAGCAGTACTTC; CDR3aa: CSVKMADSEQYF
v_gene: TRBV30; j_gene: TRBJ2-1; abundance: -; d_gene: -; CDR3nt: TGTGCCTGGTCCCCGTCGAGCTCCTACAATGAGCAGTTCTTC; CDR3aa: CAWSPSSSYNEQFF
v_gene: TRBV5-6; j_gene: TRBJ2-5; abundance: -; d_gene: -; CDR3nt: TGTGCCAGCAGCTTGTCAGCCAGGTACCAAGAGACCCAGTACTTC; CDR3aa: CASSLSARYQETQYF
v_gene: TRBV5-1; j_gene: TRBJ2-1; abundance: -; d_gene: TRBD2; CDR3nt: TGCGCCAGCAGCCCAATACTCGGACTAGCGTACAATGAGCAGTTCTTC; CDR3aa: CASSPILGLAYNEQFF
v_gene: TRBV25-1; j_gene: TRBJ2-5; abundance: -; d_gene: TRBD1; CDR3nt: TGTGCCAGCACCAGACAGGGGTCATGGGAGACCCAGTACTTC; CDR3aa: CASTRQGSWETQYF
v_gene: TRBV11-3; j_gene: TRBJ2-3; abundance: -; d_gene: TRBD1; CDR3nt: TGTGCCAGCAGCCCGGGGACAGCAGATACGCAGTATTTT; CDR3aa: CASSPGTADTQYF
v_gene: TRBV30; j_gene: TRBJ2-1; abundance: -; d_gene: -; CDR3nt: TGTGCCTGGATCGGGGAACGGGCGAATGAGCAGTTCTTC; CDR3aa: CAWIGERANEQFF
v_gene: TRBV7-3; j_gene: TRBJ1-2; abundance: -; d_gene: -; CDR3nt: TGTGCCAGCAGCTTGAACAGCCAGTATGGCTACACCTTC; CDR3aa: CASSLNSQYGYTF
v_gene: TRBV5-8; j_gene: TRBJ2-5; abundance: -; d_gene: -; CDR3nt: TGTGCCAGCCCTAAACGGGGGGCAAAAGAGACCCAGTACTTC; CDR3aa: CASPKRGAKETQYF
v_gene: TRBV2; j_gene: TRBJ1-6; abundance: few; d_gene: -; CDR3nt: TGTGCCAGCAGAGAGGAGAATAATTCACCCCTCCACTTT; CDR3aa: CASREENNSPLHF
v_gene: TRBV25-1; j_gene: TRBJ2-1; abundance: -; d_gene: -; CDR3nt: TGTGCCAGCGCCGGAGGGACTGCGTCCGGCAATGAGCAGTTCTTC; CDR3aa: CASAGGTASGNEQFF
v_gene: TRBV5-8; j_gene: TRBJ2-3; abundance: -; d_gene: -; CDR3nt: TGTGCCAGCTCCTTCCGTGGGGCTAGTGGGGCAGATACGCAGTATTTT; CDR3aa: CASSFRGASGADTQYF
v_gene: TRBV14; j_gene: TRBJ1-6; abundance: -; d_gene: TRBD1; CDR3nt: TGTGCCAGCAGCCAAGATTGGACAGGGCGATCACCCCTCCACTTT; CDR3aa: CASSQDWTGRSPLHF
v_gene: TRBV28; j_gene: TRBJ2-1; abundance: -; d_gene: TRBD2; CDR3nt: TGTGCCAGCAGTCTAGCGGGAGACTTGGGTACCGAGCAGTTCTTC; CDR3aa: CASSLAGDLGTEQFF